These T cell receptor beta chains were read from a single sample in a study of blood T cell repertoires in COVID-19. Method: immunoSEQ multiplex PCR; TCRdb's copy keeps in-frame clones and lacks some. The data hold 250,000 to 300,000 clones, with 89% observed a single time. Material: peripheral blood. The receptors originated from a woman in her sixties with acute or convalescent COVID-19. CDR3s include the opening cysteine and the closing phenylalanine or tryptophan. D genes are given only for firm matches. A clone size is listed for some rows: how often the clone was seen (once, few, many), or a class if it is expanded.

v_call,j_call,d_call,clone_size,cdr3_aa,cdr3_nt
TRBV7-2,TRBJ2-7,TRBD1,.,CASSLGKGAFNEQYF,TGTGCCAGCAGCTTAGGGAAGGGGGCGTTTAACGAGCAGTACTTC
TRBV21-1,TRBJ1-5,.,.,CASSKGKITDQPQHF,TGTGCCAGCAGCAAAGGAAAAATTACGGATCAGCCCCAGCATTTT
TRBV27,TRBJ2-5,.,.,CASSPSGGKTQYF,TGTGCCAGCAGCCCCTCAGGGGGGAAGACCCAGTACTTC
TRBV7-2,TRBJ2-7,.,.,CASSLAQGYEQYF,TGTGCCAGCAGCTTAGCGCAGGGGTACGAGCAGTACTTC
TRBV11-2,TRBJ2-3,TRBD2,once,CASSLNAGAHTDTQYF,TGTGCCAGCAGCTTAAACGCGGGAGCCCACACAGATACGCAGTATTTT
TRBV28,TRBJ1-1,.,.,CASSSFRSGVNTEAFF,TGTGCCAGCAGTTCGTTTCGGTCAGGGGTGAACACTGAAGCTTTCTTT
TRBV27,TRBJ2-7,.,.,CACGGGDSYEQYF,TGTGCCTGTGGAGGGGGCGACTCCTACGAGCAGTACTTC
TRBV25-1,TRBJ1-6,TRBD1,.,CASSDPTGGGSPLHF,TGTGCCAGCAGTGACCCCACAGGGGGAGGTTCACCCCTCCACTTT
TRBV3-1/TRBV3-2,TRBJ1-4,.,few,CASSLTYEKLFF,TGTGCCAGCAGCCTGACTTATGAAAAACTGTTTTTT
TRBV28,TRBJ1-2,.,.,CASSLRDKGVLNYGYTF,TGTGCCAGCAGTTTGAGGGACAAAGGGGTCCTTAACTATGGCTACACCTTC
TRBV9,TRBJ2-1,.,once,CASSPSETRNEQFF,TGTGCCAGCAGCCCCTCCGAGACAAGGAATGAGCAGTTCTTC
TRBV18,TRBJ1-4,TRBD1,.,CASSATGGATNEKLFF,TGTGCCAGCTCAGCTACAGGGGGAGCAACTAATGAAAAACTGTTTTTT
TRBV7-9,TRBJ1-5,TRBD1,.,CASSYKYRDRNYSNQPQHF,TGTGCCAGCAGCTACAAATATAGGGACAGAAATTATAGCAATCAGCCCCAGCATTTT
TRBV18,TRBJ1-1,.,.,CASSPQGTEAFF,TGTGCCAGCTCACCCCAGGGAACTGAAGCTTTCTTT
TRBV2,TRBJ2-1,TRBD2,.,CASMGGRDNEQFF,TGTGCCAGCATGGGGGGGAGAGACAATGAGCAGTTCTTC
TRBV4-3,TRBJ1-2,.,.,CASSQVQGRGYGYTF,TGCGCCAGCAGCCAAGTGCAGGGCAGGGGCTATGGCTACACCTTC
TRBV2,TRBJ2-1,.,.,CASSGTPNEQFF,TGTGCCAGCAGTGGGACTCCCAATGAGCAGTTCTTC
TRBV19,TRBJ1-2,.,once,CASSSYSSNYGYTF,TGTGCCAGTAGTTCCTACAGCTCTAACTATGGCTACACCTTC
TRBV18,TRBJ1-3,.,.,CASSPLRGNTIYF,TGTGCCAGCTCACCGTTGAGGGGAAACACCATATATTTT
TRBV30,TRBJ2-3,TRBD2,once,CAWRYSGRGTDTQYF,TGTGCCTGGAGGTATAGCGGGAGGGGGACAGATACGCAGTATTTT
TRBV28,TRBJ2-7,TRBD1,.,CASTRDRVSFEQYF,TGTGCCAGCACGAGGGACAGGGTCTCGTTCGAGCAGTACTTC
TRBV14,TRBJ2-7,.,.,CASGTQGREQYF,TGTGCCAGCGGAACACAGGGTCGCGAGCAGTACTTC
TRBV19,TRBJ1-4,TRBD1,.,CASSATGQGDEVAFEEKLFF,TGTGCCAGTAGTGCCACAGGACAGGGGGATGAGGTTGCATTCGAAGAAAAACTGTTTTTT
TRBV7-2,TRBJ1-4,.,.,CASSLARAIATNEKLFF,TGTGCCAGCAGCTTAGCGCGGGCCATTGCAACTAATGAAAAACTGTTTTTT
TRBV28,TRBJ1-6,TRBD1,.,CASRPQGEASPLHF,TGTGCCAGCAGACCACAGGGGGAAGCTTCACCCCTCCACTTT
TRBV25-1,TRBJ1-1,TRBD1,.,CASSDSRQGWAFF,TGTGCCAGCAGTGACTCCAGACAGGGTTGGGCTTTCTTT
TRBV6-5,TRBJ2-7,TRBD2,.,CASRGLAILSYEQYF,TGTGCCAGCAGGGGACTAGCGATTCTCTCCTACGAGCAGTACTTC
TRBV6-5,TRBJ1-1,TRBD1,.,CASSWDSLNTEAFF,TGTGCCAGCAGTTGGGACAGCCTGAACACTGAAGCTTTCTTT
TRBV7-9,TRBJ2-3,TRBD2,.,CASSLTSGTSTDTQYF,TGTGCCAGCAGCTTAACTAGCGGAACAAGCACAGATACGCAGTATTTT
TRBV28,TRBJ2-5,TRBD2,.,CASSRGLARLYQETQYF,TGTGCCAGCAGCCGCGGACTAGCGAGACTGTACCAAGAGACCCAGTACTTC
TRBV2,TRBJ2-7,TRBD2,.,CASGLAASEQYF,TGTGCCAGCGGACTAGCGGCCTCCGAGCAGTACTTC
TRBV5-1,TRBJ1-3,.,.,CASSLDRIAGNTIYF,TGCGCCAGCAGCTTGGACAGGATCGCTGGAAACACCATATATTTT
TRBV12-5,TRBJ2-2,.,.,CASGLVIAREAGELFF,TGTGCTAGTGGTTTGGTTATTGCCAGGGAAGCCGGGGAGCTGTTTTTT
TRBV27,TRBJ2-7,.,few,CASSLSPGFYEQYF,TGTGCCAGCAGTTTATCCCCAGGGTTCTACGAGCAGTACTTC
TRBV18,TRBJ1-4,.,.,CASSLRQGSNEKLFF,TGTGCCAGCTCACTACGGCAGGGCTCTAATGAAAAACTGTTTTTT
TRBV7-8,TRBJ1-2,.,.,CASSLDSADGYTF,TGTGCCAGCAGCCTCGACTCGGCGGATGGCTACACCTTC
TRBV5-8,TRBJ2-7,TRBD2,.,CASSPGTSGRDYEQYF,TGTGCCAGCAGCCCCGGGACTAGCGGGAGGGACTACGAGCAGTACTTC
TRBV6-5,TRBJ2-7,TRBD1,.,CASSYRWTGESYEQYF,TGTGCCAGCAGTTACCGATGGACAGGGGAATCCTACGAGCAGTACTTC
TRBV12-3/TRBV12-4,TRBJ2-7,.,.,CASSRTGFEQYF,TGTGCCAGCAGCCGAACAGGGTTCGAGCAGTACTTC
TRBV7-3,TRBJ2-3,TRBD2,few,CASSRAGGSTDTQYF,TGTGCCAGCAGTCGAGCGGGGGGCAGCACAGATACGCAGTATTTT
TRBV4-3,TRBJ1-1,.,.,CASSQEIEGPEAFF,TGCGCCAGCAGCCAAGAAATTGAGGGCCCTGAAGCTTTCTTT
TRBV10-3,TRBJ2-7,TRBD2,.,CAIRGLAGVSYEQYF,TGTGCCATCAGGGGACTAGCGGGAGTCTCCTACGAGCAGTACTTC
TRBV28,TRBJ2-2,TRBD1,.,CASSFVQGAHRTGELFF,TGTGCCAGCAGTTTTGTTCAGGGGGCGCATAGGACCGGGGAGCTGTTTTTT
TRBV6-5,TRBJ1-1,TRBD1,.,CASRQTGARNTEAFF,TGTGCCAGCAGGCAGACAGGGGCCAGGAACACTGAAGCTTTCTTT
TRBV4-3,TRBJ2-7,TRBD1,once,CASSQDGDRTSYEQYF,TGCGCCAGCAGCCAAGACGGGGACAGGACCTCCTACGAGCAGTACTTC
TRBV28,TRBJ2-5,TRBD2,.,CASSSGIAGGEETQYF,TGTGCCAGCAGTTCCGGGATAGCGGGGGGGGAAGAGACCCAGTACTTC